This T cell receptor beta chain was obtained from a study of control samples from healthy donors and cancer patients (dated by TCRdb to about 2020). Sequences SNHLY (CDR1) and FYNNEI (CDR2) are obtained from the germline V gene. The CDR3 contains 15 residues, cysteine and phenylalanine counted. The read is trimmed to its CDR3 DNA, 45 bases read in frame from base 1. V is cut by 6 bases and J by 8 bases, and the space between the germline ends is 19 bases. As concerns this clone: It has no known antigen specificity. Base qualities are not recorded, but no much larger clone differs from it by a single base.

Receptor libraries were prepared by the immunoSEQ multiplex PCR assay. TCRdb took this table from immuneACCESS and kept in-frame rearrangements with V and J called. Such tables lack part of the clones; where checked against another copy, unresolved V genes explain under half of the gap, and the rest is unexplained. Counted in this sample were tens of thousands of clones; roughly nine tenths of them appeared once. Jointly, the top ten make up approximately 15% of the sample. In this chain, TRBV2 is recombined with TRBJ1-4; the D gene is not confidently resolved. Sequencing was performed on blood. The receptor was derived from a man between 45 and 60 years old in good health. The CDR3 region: CASSPRTSFPEKLFF. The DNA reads TGTGCCAGCAGCCCCAGGACGTCGTTTCCAGAAAAACTGTTTTTT.